This T cell receptor beta chain appears in the sequencing data of a study of cytomegalovirus exposure and HLA in healthy donors. Study results and limitations: Versus the 666-donor mean, an Asian-associated ancestry cluster reportedly showed fewer N-insertions in a later analysis.

The J segment lost 7 bases and the V segment lost 1 base, leaving 3 bases of the junction unmatched. The CDR3 spans 13 residues. Per germline, CDR1 SQVTM and CDR2 ANQGSEA. In the case of this clone: The antigen remains undetermined.

The PCR had 60 Vbeta and 13 Jbeta primers. Method: immunoSEQ multiplex PCR; TCRdb's copy keeps in-frame clones and lacks some. The sample has 150,000 to 200,000 clones; less than 90% are singletons. The sample consisted of PBMCs. The V and J genes are TRBV29-1 and TRBJ1-1, with 10 bases that match TRBD1. This receptor was obtained from a man aged 50 to 59 in good health and CMV-seropositive. CDR3 bases: TGCAGCGTTGAAGGACAGGGGGCGAGTGAAGCTTTCTTT. This gives the protein CSVEGQGASEAFF.